Below, 3 T cell receptor beta chains from the same sample are listed, as sequenced in a study of OX40 agonist ivuxolimab in advanced cancers. Using immunoSEQ multiplex PCR, the repertoire was profiled, and TCRdb retains in-frame clones only, with some absent. Counted here are some 45,000 clones, approximately 91% occurring once; the ten biggest clones make up 15% to 20%. The material was CD4+ or CD8+ T cells sorted from blood, obtained in a trial of the OX40 agonist ivuxolimab. These receptors all come from an adult with an advanced solid tumor such as melanoma, head and neck, liver or kidney cancer.

V and J are TRBV7-9 and TRBJ2-5, with TRBD2 identical over 10 bases. V was clipped by 2 bases and J by 4 bases; unmatched bases: 10. Per germline, CDR1 SEHNR and CDR2 FQNEAQ (reference sequence). The CDR3 totals 17 residues. DNA for the CDR3: TGTGCCAGCAGCTTAACCGTACCCTTAGCGGGAGGAGAGACCCAGTACTTC. Encoded protein: CASSLTVPLAGGETQYF.

The chain combines TRBV27 with TRBJ2-7; no firm D call. From germline, CDR1 is MNHEY and CDR2 SMNVEV (reference sequence). The CDR3 has 12 residues. Trimming removed 4 bases at V and 0 bases at J, with 4 bases between. CDR3 in DNA: TGTGCCAGCAGTTCGCTCTCCTACGAGCAGTACTTC. It yields the protein CASSSLSYEQYF.

This chain joins TRBV6-5 and TRBJ2-5; the D call may be TRBD1 or TRBD2 (6 bases each). CDR1 and CDR2 (germline): MNHEY, SVGAGI. The CDR3 has 15 amino acids. The V and J ends lost 6 bases and 4 bases respectively, with 18 bases between them. The CDR3 DNA reads as TGTGCCAGCAGCTACGGGGGCCCCCCGTTAGAGACCCAGTACTTC. Protein product: CASSYGGPPLETQYF.